The clone carrying this TCR beta chain was detected only once. Its antigen remains unknown. The study left out patients who had uncontrolled infection, other autoimmune disease, pregnancy or lactation. The sample belongs to a study of T cells in Graves' hyperthyroidism and ophthalmopathy. Findings and caveats of the study: It was a median around seven months before onset that the model predicted ophthalmopathy.

The germline V gene encodes CDR1 MNHEY and CDR2 SVGEGT. This CDR3 contains 16 residues. V was clipped by 8 bases and J by 1 base; unmatched bases: 9. Amplified TCR beta CDR3 regions came from RNA transcripts. First-round RT-PCR targeting the TCR CDR3 was performed with the HTBI primer set. In TCRdb, the multiplex PCR reads were re-called with MiXCR into one record per CDR3 protein. The table has fewer than 900,000 distinct CDR3 sequences, 18% seen once; the top ten hold around 15%. Sequences were obtained from blood. V gene TRBV6-2 or TRBV6-3 combines with J gene TRBJ1-2, with TRBD1 matching 11 bases. The clonotype comes from a woman between 50 and 59 years old with Graves' hyperthyroidism that later progressed to Graves' ophthalmopathy. CDR3 region: CASYKGTGGVNYGYTF. DNA of the CDR3: TGTGCCAGCTACAAAGGGACAGGGGGTGTTAACTATGGCTACACCTTC.